This T cell receptor (beta chain) was profiled in a study of control samples from healthy donors and cancer patients. Germline CDR1 is MDHEN and CDR2 is SYDVKM. The CDR3 covers 12 residues. Between the trimmed V and J ends, which lost 8 bases and 16 bases, there was a span of 18 bases. Generated by immunoSEQ multiplex PCR, the TCRdb table keeps only in-frame clones and is missing some. The data contain around 90,000 clones, over 65% of them seen just once; the ten biggest clones take up roughly 2.1%. Material: blood. This clonotype was obtained from a woman in her thirties or forties in good health. The V and J genes are TRBV28 and TRBJ1-6; possibly TRBD1 for D (6 bases). The CDR3 protein is CASDSLGGLLHF. CDR3 sequence (DNA): TGTGCCAGCGATTCCCTCGGGGGCTTGCTCCACTTT.